The 30 T cell receptor beta chains reported below all come from one sample, sequenced in a study of cytomegalovirus exposure and HLA in healthy donors. Primers included in the PCR were 60 Vbeta and 13 Jbeta primers. Profiled with immunoSEQ multiplex PCR; TCRdb holds only in-frame clones, not every one. Altogether under 200,000 clones are present, just under 80% being singletons, with the ten largest covering roughly 1.3%. Sequencing was performed on PBMCs. These receptors all stem from a man aged 25-40 years in good health and CMV-seronegative.

The CDR3 region is CASSVPRGNSYEQYF. CDR3 DNA sequence: TGTGCCAGCAGTGTCCCCAGGGGTAACTCCTACGAGCAGTACTTC. This chain joins TRBV28 and TRBJ2-7; tentative D call: TRBD1 (6 bases). V lost 5 bases, J lost 0 bases, and 14 bases lay in between. This CDR3 region has 15 residues. CDR1 and CDR2 from the germline V gene are MDHEN and SYDVKM.

The table lists this clone with a count of one. This sample also contains other DNA sequences that code for the same CDR3. J is TRBJ2-1 and V is TRBV11-2; D may be TRBD2 (6 bases). CDR1 is SGHAT, CDR2 FQNNGV, per germline. CDR3 length: 16 residues. Trimming cost V 3 bases and J 2 bases, with 14 bases left between them. CDR3 sequence reads: CASSLEPSATYNEQFF. The CDR3 coding sequence is TGTGCCAGCAGCTTGGAGCCTAGCGCCACCTACAATGAGCAGTTCTTC.

The chain recombines TRBV2 with TRBJ1-5; TRBD1 aligns across 8 bases. CDR3 length: 19 amino acids. Losses at the gene ends were 4 bases for V and 2 bases for J; bases not matched to a gene: 16. In germline, CDR1 is SNHLY, CDR2 FYNNEI. The CDR3 bases are TGTGCCAGCAGTGTATACTGGGGGGCAGGGGGCTCGGGCAATCAGCCCCAGCATTTT. Protein: CASSVYWGAGGSGNQPQHF. The complete variable domain, with remaining parts taken from reference TRBV2 and TRBJ1-5, reads EPEVTQTPSHQVTQMGQEVILRCVPISNHLYFYWYRQILGQKVEFLVSFYNNEISEKSEIFDDQFSVERPDGSNFTLKIRSTKLEDSAMYFCASSVYWGAGGSGNQPQHFGDGTRLSIL.

The genes are TRBV5-4 and TRBJ2-2, with 8 bases that match TRBD1. V lost 3 bases to trimming and J lost 0 bases; unmatched junction nucleotides: 4. This CDR3 is 16 amino acids long. Germline CDR1 reads SGHNT; CDR2 reads YYREEE (reference sequence). The CDR3 sequence: CASSSPDRANTGELFF. DNA for the CDR3: TGTGCCAGCAGCTCACCGGACAGGGCGAACACCGGGGAGCTGTTTTTT.

The chain has TRBV19 and TRBJ2-7, with 10 bases aligning to TRBD2. Per the germline V gene, CDR1 is LNHDA and CDR2 is SQIVND (reference sequence). Trimming took 1 base from V and 2 from J; bases not matched to a gene: 2. This CDR3 is 15 amino acids long. CDR3 in DNA: TGTGCCAGTAGTATAGTTAGCGGGAGGACCTACGAGCAGTACTTC. Protein sequence: CASSIVSGRTYEQYF.

The V gene is TRBV19, the J gene TRBJ2-2; D is possibly TRBD1 (6 bases). V was trimmed by 7 bases and J by 4 bases, leaving 13 bases between them. CDR1 LNHDA and CDR2 SQIVND come from the germline V gene (reference sequence). The CDR3 length is 14 residues. The CDR3 DNA reads TGTGCCAGTAAAACCGGGACAATCACCGGGGAGCTGTTTTTT. Encoded protein: CASKTGTITGELFF.

This clone was observed a handful of times. The chain employs TRBV11-3 and TRBJ2-1; the match to TRBD1 covers 8 bases. This CDR3 is built from 14 residues. V was pared by 5 bases and J by 3 bases, with 3 bases of the junction left unmatched. Germline assignment: CDR1 SGHNT and CDR2 YENEEA. The CDR3 loop is CASSQGAIYNEQFF. DNA of the CDR3: TGTGCCAGCAGCCAGGGGGCTATCTACAATGAGCAGTTCTTC.

CDR3 coding DNA: TGTGCCAGCAGCTTACGAGGGGACTCTAACTATGGCTACACCTTC. Protein sequence: CASSLRGDSNYGYTF. The rearrangement links TRBV7-2 to TRBJ1-2; tentative D call: TRBD1 (5 bases). The CDR3 is 15 residues long. Trimming shortened V by 2 bases and J by 0 bases, and 10 bases separated the two germline ends. CDR1 is SGHTA and CDR2 is FQGNSA in the germline V gene.

The chain is built from TRBV5-1 and TRBJ2-1; 12 positions agree with TRBD2. Germline CDR1 SGHRS, CDR2 YFSETQ. J was trimmed by 2 bases and V by 4 bases; bases with no gene match: 13. The CDR3 runs 19 residues. CDR3 amino acids: CASSPGTSGSVHAYNEQFF. The CDR3 DNA follows: TGCGCCAGCAGCCCTGGGACTAGCGGGTCCGTTCACGCCTACAATGAGCAGTTCTTC.

The chain has TRBV2 and TRBJ1-2; D perhaps matches TRBD1 (6 bases). V lost 3 bases and J 2 bases, leaving 10 bases between the germline ends. This CDR3 comprises 14 residues. Germline CDR1 reads SNHLY; CDR2 reads FYNNEI. For the CDR3, the DNA is TGTGCCAGCAGTGAGCGTCAGGGGAACTATGGCTACACCTTC. Translating it yields CASSERQGNYGYTF.

The chain uses TRBV2 and TRBJ2-7, with 7 bases identical to TRBD1. Germline V CDR1 and CDR2: SNHLY, FYNNEI. V was pared by 4 bases and J by 3 bases, with 6 bases of the junction left unmatched. The CDR3 has 14 residues. CDR3 sequence reads: CASSGQGEYYEQYF. The CDR3 bases are TGTGCCAGCAGTGGACAGGGCGAATACTACGAGCAGTACTTC.

The chain joins TRBV18 to TRBJ1-2, with 7 bases fitting TRBD1. The CDR3 covers 13 residues. V was clipped by 5 bases and J by 3 bases; unmatched bases: 3. Looked up from germline, CDR1 is KGHSH and CDR2 is LQKENI. In nucleotides, the CDR3 is TGTGCCAGCTCAGCGGGACAGTACTATGGCTACACCTTC. This codes for CASSAGQYYGYTF.

The chain has TRBV27 and TRBJ2-3, with TRBD1 identical over 7 bases. With 7 bases clipped from V and 4 bases from J, the junction kept 11 bases outside the gene matches. Germline values: CDR1 MNHEY, CDR2 SMNVEV (reference sequence). The CDR3 runs 15 residues. The CDR3 loop reads CASNPRQGWADTQYF. CDR3 sequence (DNA): TGTGCCAGCAACCCCCGACAGGGATGGGCAGATACGCAGTATTTT.

The chain recombines TRBV28 with TRBJ1-2; D is possibly TRBD1 (5 bases). Germline V gene sequence: CDR1 MDHEN, CDR2 SYDVKM. The CDR3 is 14 residues long. Trimming took 6 bases from V and 4 from J, leaving 15 bases between them. CDR3 in DNA: TGTGCCAGCAGCAATAGGAGGGGACTCTATGGCTACACCTTC. This encodes CASSNRRGLYGYTF.

The V call is TRBV4-1, the J call TRBJ1-1, with 11 bases that match TRBD1. The J segment lost 4 bases and the V segment lost 5 bases, leaving 6 bases of the junction unmatched. The germline gives CDR1 MGHRA, CDR2 YSYEKL. This CDR3 is 15 amino acids long. DNA for the CDR3: TGCGCCAGCAGCACCTGGACAGGGGGCATCACTGAAGCTTTCTTT. Encoded protein: CASSTWTGGITEAFF.

The chain carries TRBV6-5 and TRBJ2-1; TRBD2 is a possible D gene (7 bases). There are 14 residues in the CDR3. The germline CDR1 and CDR2 sequences are MNHEY and SVGAGI. Trimming shortened V by 10 bases and J by 5 bases, and 18 bases separated the two germline ends. For the CDR3, the DNA is TGTGCCACCGGAGGGGGAGGGCCGGACAATGAGCAGTTCTTC. As protein: CATGGGGPDNEQFF.

The V call is TRBV28, the J call TRBJ2-1; a weak D match, TRBD1 (5 bases). The CDR3 consists of 13 residues. Germline V gives CDR1 MDHEN, CDR2 SYDVKM. Trimming shortened V by 5 bases and J by 8 bases, and 13 bases separated the two germline ends. The CDR3, as DNA: TGTGCCAGCAGTGTCACAGGTCTCTATGAGCAGTTCTTC. The encoded protein is CASSVTGLYEQFF.

The chain combines TRBV7-9 with TRBJ2-6, with no clear D. Per germline, CDR1 SEHNR and CDR2 FQNEAQ (reference sequence). This CDR3 contains 17 residues. The ends were cut back, 5 bases at V and 0 bases at J, with 14 bases in the middle. The chain's CDR3 is CASSRRIESSGANVLTF. As DNA, the CDR3 is TGTGCCAGCAGCCGCCGAATCGAGAGCTCTGGGGCCAACGTCCTGACTTTC.

V is TRBV10-1 and J is TRBJ2-3; 8 positions match TRBD2. There are 15 residues in the CDR3. Germline CDR1 reads WNHNN; CDR2 reads SYGVQD (reference sequence). V lost 4 bases to trimming and J lost 2 bases; unmatched junction nucleotides: 5. The CDR3 here is CASSGPGGPTDTQYF. The CDR3 DNA reads as TGCGCCAGCAGTGGACCGGGGGGGCCCACAGATACGCAGTATTTT.

V gene TRBV11-3 combines with J gene TRBJ1-4; D not resolved. V lost 11 bases, J lost 4 bases, and 14 bases lay in between. This CDR3 has 13 amino acids. CDR1 and CDR2 from the germline V gene are SGHNT and YENEEA. DNA of the CDR3: TGTGCCGACGGGTTGAGGCTTAATGAAAAACTGTTTTTT. Amino acid sequence: CADGLRLNEKLFF.

This rearrangement joins TRBV28 to TRBJ2-7, with 7 bases identical to TRBD2. The germline gives CDR1 MDHEN, CDR2 SYDVKM. Trimming took 7 bases from V and 1 from J; bases not matched to a gene: 7. CDR3 length: 14 residues. The CDR3 nucleotides are TGTGCCAGCACCTGGGGGGGGTCTTCCTACGAGCAGTACTTC. Translation: CASTWGGSSYEQYF.

This CDR3 reads CASSLFAGAGTGELFF. CDR3 nucleotide sequence: TGCGCCAGCAGCTTGTTTGCAGGGGCCGGCACCGGGGAGCTGTTTTTT. This chain uses TRBV5-1 with TRBJ2-2; tentative D call: TRBD1 (6 bases). Germline V gene data show CDR1 as SGHRS and CDR2 as YFSETQ. V lost 1 base to trimming and J lost 4 bases, with 14 bases between them. This CDR3 comprises 16 residues.

This chain uses TRBV4-1 with TRBJ2-2; tentative D call: TRBD2 (6 bases). The germline V gene has CDR1 MGHRA and CDR2 YSYEKL. The CDR3 has 14 residues. V was pared by 0 bases and J by 9 bases, with 11 bases between. DNA for the CDR3: TGCGCCAGCAGCCAAGAAGGAGGGTCCAGGGAGCTGTTTTTT. As protein: CASSQEGGSRELFF.

The rearrangement joins TRBV11-2 to TRBJ2-7; tentative D call: TRBD2 (6 bases). The V and J ends lost 3 bases and 4 bases respectively, with 13 bases between them. The length of the CDR3 is 14 residues. CDR1 SGHAT and CDR2 FQNNGV come from the germline V gene. The CDR3 protein is CASSFSGRVYEQYF. Here the CDR3 DNA reads TGTGCCAGCAGCTTTTCCGGGAGAGTGTACGAGCAGTACTTC.

J is TRBJ2-1 and V is TRBV11-2, with D perhaps TRBD1 (5 bases). Germline V gives CDR1 SGHAT, CDR2 FQNNGV. CDR3 length: 17 residues. V was shortened by 2 bases and J by 3 bases, with 17 bases between the two germline ends. CDR3: CASSLPVLGRVYNEQFF. The DNA for the CDR3 is TGTGCCAGCAGCTTACCTGTTTTGGGCAGGGTCTACAATGAGCAGTTCTTC.

This rearrangement joins TRBV7-2 to TRBJ2-7; D is perhaps TRBD2 (6 bases). Trimming took 5 bases from V and 2 from J, leaving 16 bases between them. The CDR3 covers 15 residues. Germline assignment: CDR1 SGHTA and CDR2 FQGNSA. CDR3 sequence (DNA): TGTGCCAGCAGCGCCCGGGACTCTACTACCTACGAGCAGTACTTC. It yields the protein CASSARDSTTYEQYF.

The genes are TRBV30 and TRBJ2-7, with 8 bases matching TRBD2. The V gene end was trimmed by 2 bases and the J gene end by 9 bases; junction bases not matched to a gene: 9. The CDR3 runs 13 residues. CDR1 and CDR2 from the germline V gene are GTSNPN and SVGIG (reference sequence). Written as DNA, the CDR3 is TGTGCCTGGAGTCCCAGCGGGAGATCCGTGCAGTACTTC. Amino acid sequence: CAWSPSGRSVQYF. The full variable domain, in which reference TRBV30 and TRBJ2-7 provide the parts outside the CDR3, is SQTIHQWPATLVQPVGSPLSLECTVEGTSNPNLYWYRQAAGRGLQLLFYSVGIGQISSEVPQNLSASRPQDRQFILSSKKLLLSDSGFYLCAWSPSGRSVQYFGPGTRLTVT.

The rearrangement uses TRBV19 and TRBJ1-2; possible D gene TRBD1, 5 bases. Germline V gives CDR1 LNHDA, CDR2 SQIVND (reference sequence). V lost 3 bases, J lost 7 bases, and 12 bases lay in between. CDR3 length equals 13 residues. Here the CDR3 DNA reads TGTGCCAGTAGTATGTCCAGGGCGGTTGGCTACACCTTC. Its translation: CASSMSRAVGYTF.

This clone was seen only once. The chain combines TRBV5-1 with TRBJ2-5; 9 nucleotides line up with TRBD2. This CDR3 is built from 18 residues. J was trimmed by 0 bases and V by 3 bases; bases with no gene match: 12. The V gene's germline CDR1 is SGHRS and CDR2 YFSETQ. CDR3 loop: CASSSKMSGGLYQETQYF. The CDR3 DNA reads as TGCGCCAGCAGCTCGAAGATGAGCGGGGGGTTGTACCAAGAGACCCAGTACTTC.

In this sample, this clone turned up a few times. This chain links TRBV5-1 with TRBJ1-2, with D perhaps TRBD1 (5 bases). Germline loops: CDR1 SGHRS, CDR2 YFSETQ. There are 14 residues in the CDR3. The V gene lost 6 bases and the J gene lost 4 bases, with 16 bases spanning the gap. CDR3 residues: CASTLDGGGYGYTF. CDR3 DNA sequence: TGCGCCAGCACCCTTGACGGGGGGGGCTATGGCTACACCTTC.